A single sample gave rise to the 5 T cell receptor beta chains below, sequenced in a study of blood T cell repertoires in COVID-19. Some clones are missing from TCRdb's copy, which holds only in-frame ones; the method was immunoSEQ multiplex PCR. The table shows about 24,000 clones, with roughly four fifths occurring only once. The sequenced sample was peripheral blood. These receptors were obtained from a woman aged 70-85 years with COVID-19, enrolled during active disease.

CDR3 residues: CASSIGLAENTGELFF. CDR3 in DNA: TGTGCCAGCAGCATTGGGCTAGCGGAGAACACCGGGGAGCTGTTTTTT. This chain links TRBV5-4 with TRBJ2-2; 7 positions match TRBD2. Trimming took 4 bases from V and 1 from J; bases not matched to a gene: 7. The germline gives CDR1 SGHNT, CDR2 YYREEE (reference sequence). This CDR3 has 16 residues.

The chain carries TRBV6-5 and TRBJ1-1, with 10 bases identical to TRBD1. The CDR3 sequence is 15 residues long. The V gene's germline CDR1 is MNHEY and CDR2 SVGAGI. The trim removed 2 bases at V and 8 bases at J, leaving 8 bases unmatched. The CDR3 nucleotides are TGTGCCAGCAGTTACCAGATGAGGACAGGGGGGGAAGCTTTCTTT. It translates to CASSYQMRTGGEAFF.

Only a few counts were recorded for this clone. This rearrangement joins TRBV6-5 to TRBJ2-7, with 8 bases lining up with TRBD1. The trim removed 6 bases at V and 0 bases at J, leaving 7 bases unmatched. The CDR3 is 15 amino acids. From germline, CDR1 is MNHEY and CDR2 SVGAGI. CDR3 sequence reads: CASSSGGSSSYEQYF. CDR3 DNA sequence: TGTGCCAGCAGCTCAGGGGGCTCCAGCTCCTACGAGCAGTACTTC.

This clone has a single count. The chain combines TRBV7-8 with TRBJ1-2, with D uncertain. V lost 5 bases to trimming and J lost 4 bases, with 11 bases between them. The CDR3 covers 13 residues. The V gene's germline CDR1 is SGHVS and CDR2 FQNEAQ. The CDR3 here is CASSAPGLYGYTF. As DNA, the CDR3 is TGTGCCAGCAGCGCCCCGGGTCTCTATGGCTACACCTTC.

The chain carries TRBV5-4 and TRBJ1-1, with 7 positions matching TRBD1. Germline V lookup: CDR1 SGHNT, CDR2 YYREEE (reference sequence). V lost 4 bases, J lost 0 bases, and 9 bases stayed unmatched. The CDR3 spans 16 residues. CDR3 sequence: CASSPWRQGLNTEAFF. The CDR3 DNA reads TGTGCCAGCAGCCCGTGGAGACAGGGCCTGAACACTGAAGCTTTCTTT. Based on the CDR3 plus reference TRBV5-4 and TRBJ1-1, the full variable domain is ETGVTQSPTHLIKTRGQQVTLRCSSQSGHNTVSWYQQALGQGPQFIFQYYREEENGRGNFPPRFSGLQFPNYSSELNVNALELDDSALYLCASSPWRQGLNTEAFFGQGTRLTVV.